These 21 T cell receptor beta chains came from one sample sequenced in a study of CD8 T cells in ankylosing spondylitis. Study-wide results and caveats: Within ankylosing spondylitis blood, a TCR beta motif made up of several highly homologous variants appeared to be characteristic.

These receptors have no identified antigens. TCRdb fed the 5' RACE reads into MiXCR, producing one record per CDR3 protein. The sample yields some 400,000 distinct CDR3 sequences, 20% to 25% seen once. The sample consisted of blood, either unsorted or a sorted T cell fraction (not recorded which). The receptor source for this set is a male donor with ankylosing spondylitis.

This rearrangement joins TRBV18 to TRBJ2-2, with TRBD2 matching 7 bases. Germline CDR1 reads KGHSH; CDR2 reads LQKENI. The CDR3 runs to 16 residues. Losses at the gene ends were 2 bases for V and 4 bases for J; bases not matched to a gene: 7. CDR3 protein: CASSPEGGRPTGELFF. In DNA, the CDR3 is TGTGCCAGCTCACCAGAGGGCGGGAGACCCACCGGGGAGCTGTTTTTT.

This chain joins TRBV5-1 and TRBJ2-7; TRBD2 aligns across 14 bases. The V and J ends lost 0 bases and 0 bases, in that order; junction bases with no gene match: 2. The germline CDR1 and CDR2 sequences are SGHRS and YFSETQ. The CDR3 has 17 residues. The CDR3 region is CASSLGTSGRSSYEQYF. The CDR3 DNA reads TGCGCCAGCAGCTTGGGGACTAGCGGGAGGAGCTCCTACGAGCAGTACTTC. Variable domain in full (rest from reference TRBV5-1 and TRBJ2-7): KAGVTQTPRYLIKTRGQQVTLSCSPISGHRSVSWYQQTPGQGLQFLFEYFSETQRNKGNFPGRFSGRQFSNSRSEMNVSTLELGDSALYLCASSLGTSGRSSYEQYFGPGTRLTVT.

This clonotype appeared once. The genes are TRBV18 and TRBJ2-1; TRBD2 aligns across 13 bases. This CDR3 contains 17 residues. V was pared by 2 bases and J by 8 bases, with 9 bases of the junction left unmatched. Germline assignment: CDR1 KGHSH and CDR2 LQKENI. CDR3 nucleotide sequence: TGTGCCAGCTCACCAAGGGCTCCGACTAGCGGGAGGTATGAGCAGTTCTTC. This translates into CASSPRAPTSGRYEQFF.

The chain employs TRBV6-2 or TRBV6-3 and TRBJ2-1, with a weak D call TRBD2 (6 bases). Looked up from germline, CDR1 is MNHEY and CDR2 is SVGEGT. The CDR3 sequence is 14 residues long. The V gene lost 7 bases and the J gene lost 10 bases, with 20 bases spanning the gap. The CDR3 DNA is TGTGCCAGCAATGAGAGGGAGGCCCTGGGGGAGCAGTTCTTC. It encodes CASNEREALGEQFF.

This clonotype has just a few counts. In DNA form, the CDR3 reads TGCAGCGTGCAATCCGGTCAGGGGGTGTTTGGCACCGGGGAGCTGTTTTTT. This sequence encodes CSVQSGQGVFGTGELFF. This chain connects TRBV29-1 to TRBJ2-2, with 7 bases fitting TRBD1. CDR3 length: 17 amino acids. J lost 4 bases, V lost 6 bases, and 17 bases had no gene match. Germline V CDR1 and CDR2: SQVTM, ANQGSEA.

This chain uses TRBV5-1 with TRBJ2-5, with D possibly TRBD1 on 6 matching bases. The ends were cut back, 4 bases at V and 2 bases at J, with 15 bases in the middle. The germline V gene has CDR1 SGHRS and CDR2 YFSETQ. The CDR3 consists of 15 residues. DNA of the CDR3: TGCGCCAGCAGCCCGGACAGACAAATTCAAGAGACCCAGTACTTC. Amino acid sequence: CASSPDRQIQETQYF.

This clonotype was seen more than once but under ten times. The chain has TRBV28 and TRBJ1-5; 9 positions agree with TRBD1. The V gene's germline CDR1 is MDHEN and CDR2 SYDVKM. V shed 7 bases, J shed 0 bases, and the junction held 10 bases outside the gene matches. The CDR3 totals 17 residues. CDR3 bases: TGTGCCAGCAACTATGGGACAGGGAAATATAGCAATCAGCCCCAGCATTTT. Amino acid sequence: CASNYGTGKYSNQPQHF.

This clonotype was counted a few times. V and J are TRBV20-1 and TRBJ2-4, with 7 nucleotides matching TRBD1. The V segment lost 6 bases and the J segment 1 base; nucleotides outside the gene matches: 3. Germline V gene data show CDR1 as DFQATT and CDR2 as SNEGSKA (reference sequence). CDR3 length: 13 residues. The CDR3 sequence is CSAQTGAKNIQYF. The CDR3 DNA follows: TGCAGTGCCCAGACAGGGGCCAAAAACATTCAGTACTTC.

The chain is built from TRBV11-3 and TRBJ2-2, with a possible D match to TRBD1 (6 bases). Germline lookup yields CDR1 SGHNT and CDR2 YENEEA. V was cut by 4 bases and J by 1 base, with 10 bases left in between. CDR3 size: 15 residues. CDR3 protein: CASSSQQGNTGELFF. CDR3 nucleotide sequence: TGTGCCAGCAGCTCTCAACAGGGGAACACCGGGGAGCTGTTTTTT.

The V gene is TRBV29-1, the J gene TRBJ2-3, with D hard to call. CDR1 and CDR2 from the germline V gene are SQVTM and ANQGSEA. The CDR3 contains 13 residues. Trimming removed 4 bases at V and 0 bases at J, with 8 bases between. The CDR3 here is CSVAVSSTDTQYF. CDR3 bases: TGCAGCGTTGCGGTCAGCAGCACAGATACGCAGTATTTT.

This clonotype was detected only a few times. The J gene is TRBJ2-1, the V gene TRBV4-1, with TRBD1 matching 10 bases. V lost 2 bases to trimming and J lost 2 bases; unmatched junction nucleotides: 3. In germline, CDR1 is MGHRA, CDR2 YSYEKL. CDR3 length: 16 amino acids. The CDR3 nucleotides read TGCGCCAGCAGCCAAACCGGGACAGGGGCCTACAATGAGCAGTTCTTC. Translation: CASSQTGTGAYNEQFF.

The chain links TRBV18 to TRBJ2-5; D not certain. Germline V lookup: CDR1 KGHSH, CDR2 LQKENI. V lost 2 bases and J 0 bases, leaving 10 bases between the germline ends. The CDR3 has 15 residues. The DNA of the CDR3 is TGTGCCAGCTCACCATTCGGAGAGTACCAAGAGACCCAGTACTTC. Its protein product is CASSPFGEYQETQYF.

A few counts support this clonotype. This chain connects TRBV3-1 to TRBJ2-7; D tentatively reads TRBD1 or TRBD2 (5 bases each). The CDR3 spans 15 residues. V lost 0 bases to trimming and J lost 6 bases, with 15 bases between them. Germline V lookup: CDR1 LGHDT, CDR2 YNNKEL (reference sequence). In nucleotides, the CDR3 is TGTGCCAGCAGCCAAGATACCGGACCAGGGACCGAGCAGTACTTC. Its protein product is CASSQDTGPGTEQYF.

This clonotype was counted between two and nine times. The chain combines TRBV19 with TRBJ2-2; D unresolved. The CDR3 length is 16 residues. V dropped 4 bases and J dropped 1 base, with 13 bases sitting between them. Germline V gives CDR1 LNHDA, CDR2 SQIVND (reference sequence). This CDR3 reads CASSKERLGNTGELFF. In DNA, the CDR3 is TGTGCCAGTAGTAAGGAACGCCTGGGGAACACCGGGGAGCTGTTTTTT.

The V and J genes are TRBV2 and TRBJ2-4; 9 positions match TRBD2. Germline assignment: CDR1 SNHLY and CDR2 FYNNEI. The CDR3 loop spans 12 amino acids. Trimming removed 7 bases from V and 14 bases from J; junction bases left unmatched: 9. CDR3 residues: CASNLAGEVKYF. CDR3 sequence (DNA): TGTGCCAGCAATTTAGCGGGAGAAGTGAAGTACTTC. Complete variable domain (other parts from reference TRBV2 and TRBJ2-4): EPEVTQTPSHQVTQMGQEVILRCVPISNHLYFYWYRQILGQKVEFLVSFYNNEISEKSEIFDDQFSVERPDGSNFTLKIRSTKLEDSAMYFCASNLAGEVKYFGAGTRLSVL.

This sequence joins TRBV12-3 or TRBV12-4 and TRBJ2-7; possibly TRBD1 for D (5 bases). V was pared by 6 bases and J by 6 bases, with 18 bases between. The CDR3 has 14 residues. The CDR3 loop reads CASSPPQGMVEQYF. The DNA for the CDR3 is TGTGCCAGCAGCCCCCCTCAGGGAATGGTCGAGCAGTACTTC.

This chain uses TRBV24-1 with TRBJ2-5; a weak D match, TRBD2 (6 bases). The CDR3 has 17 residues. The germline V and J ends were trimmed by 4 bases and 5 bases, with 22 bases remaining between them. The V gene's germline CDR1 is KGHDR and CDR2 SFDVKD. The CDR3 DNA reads TGTGCCACCAGTGACCCGGGAGACCCCGGGACGGCTGAGACCCAGTACTTC. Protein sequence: CATSDPGDPGTAETQYF.

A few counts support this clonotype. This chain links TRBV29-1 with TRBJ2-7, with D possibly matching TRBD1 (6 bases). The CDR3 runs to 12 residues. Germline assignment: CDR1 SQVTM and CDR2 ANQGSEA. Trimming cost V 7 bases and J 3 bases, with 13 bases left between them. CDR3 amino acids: CSATGLRYEQYF. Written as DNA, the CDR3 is TGCAGCGCCACAGGGTTGCGCTACGAGCAGTACTTC.

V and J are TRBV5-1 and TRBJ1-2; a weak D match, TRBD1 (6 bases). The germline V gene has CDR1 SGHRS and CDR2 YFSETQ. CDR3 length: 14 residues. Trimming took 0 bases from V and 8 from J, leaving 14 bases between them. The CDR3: CASSLAPGERGYTF. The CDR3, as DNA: TGCGCCAGCAGCTTGGCCCCAGGGGAGAGGGGCTACACCTTC.

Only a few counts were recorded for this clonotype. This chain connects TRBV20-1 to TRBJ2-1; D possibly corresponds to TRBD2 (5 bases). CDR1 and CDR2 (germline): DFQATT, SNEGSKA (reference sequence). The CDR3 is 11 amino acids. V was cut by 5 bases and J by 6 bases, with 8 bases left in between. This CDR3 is CSARLSNEQFF. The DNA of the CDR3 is TGCAGTGCTCGACTAAGCAATGAGCAGTTCTTC.

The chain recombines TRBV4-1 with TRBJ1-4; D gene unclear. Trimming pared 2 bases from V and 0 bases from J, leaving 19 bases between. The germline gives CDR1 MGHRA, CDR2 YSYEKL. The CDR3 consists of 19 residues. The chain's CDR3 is CASSQSGGNWVATNEKLFF. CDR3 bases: TGCGCCAGCAGCCAATCGGGAGGGAATTGGGTCGCAACTAATGAAAAACTGTTTTTT.